Below, 12 T cell receptor beta chains from the same sample are listed, as sequenced in a study of neurological immune-mediated disorders. Indicated time point: longitudinal time-point 2. TCRdb called the 5' RACE reads again in MiXCR, with one record for every CDR3 protein. This table has over 55,000 distinct CDR3 sequences, roughly 10% appearing once. The sequencing sample was made of PBMCs. The origin of the receptors is a man under 40 in good health.

This clonotype was counted ten times or more. The J gene is TRBJ2-5, the V gene TRBV5-1; D is undetermined. There are 15 residues in the CDR3. Germline values: CDR1 SGHRS, CDR2 YFSETQ. The V and J ends lost 4 bases and 2 bases respectively, with 15 bases between them. The CDR3 region has the DNA TGCGCCAGCAGCCCTATGAAAGGACCTCAAGAGACCCAGTACTTC. This encodes CASSPMKGPQETQYF.

There are many counts of this clonotype. The rearrangement links TRBV6-5 to TRBJ1-1, with D possibly TRBD1 on 5 matching bases. V lost 2 bases to trimming and J lost 6 bases, with 16 bases between them. Germline V lookup: CDR1 MNHEY, CDR2 SVGAGI. The CDR3 runs to 15 residues. CDR3 protein: CASSYKGEGFAEAFF. The DNA of the CDR3 is TGTGCCAGCAGTTACAAAGGGGAAGGGTTCGCTGAAGCTTTCTTT.

The table lists this clonotype with a count of one. The germline gene is not matched at one end of the junction; a read error may be the cause. The CDR3, as DNA: TGTGCCAGCAGTTTTAGGGCAGGGGGGGTCAGCAATCAGACCCAGCATTTT. Translation gives CASSFRAGGVSNQTQHF. The chain combines TRBV27 with TRBJ1-5; 7 nucleotides match TRBD1. CDR1 MNHEY and CDR2 SMNVEV come from the germline V gene (reference sequence). The CDR3 covers 17 residues.

This clonotype was observed at least ten times. The chain recombines TRBV30 with TRBJ2-3; maybe TRBD2 (5 bases). CDR3 length: 14 residues. Trimming removed 0 bases at V and 0 bases at J, with 7 bases between. Germline assignment: CDR1 GTSNPN and CDR2 SVGIG (reference sequence). The CDR3 loop reads CAWSVTRSTDTQYF. Here the CDR3 DNA reads TGTGCCTGGAGTGTAACTAGGAGCACAGATACGCAGTATTTT.

This clonotype was detected many times. The genes are TRBV12-3 or TRBV12-4 and TRBJ2-2; D may be TRBD2 (5 bases). CDR3 length: 15 residues. Trimming left V 1 base short and J 4 bases short, with 10 bases between. CDR3 protein: CASSLGGAATGELFF. The CDR3 coding sequence is TGTGCCAGCAGTTTAGGGGGAGCGGCCACCGGGGAGCTGTTTTTT.

This clonotype was detected many times. The V call is TRBV14, the J call TRBJ1-1; TRBD1 aligns across 8 bases. V gave up 6 bases and J gave up 4 bases; unmatched junction bases: 4. The CDR3 totals 13 residues. Germline lookup yields CDR1 SGHDN and CDR2 FVKESK. The CDR3 nucleotides are TGTGCCAGCAGGCCACAGGGGGGCACTGAAGCTTTCTTT. It yields the protein CASRPQGGTEAFF.

This clonotype has at least ten counts. The genes are TRBV5-1 and TRBJ1-1; D possibly corresponds to TRBD1 (5 bases). The V and J ends lost 4 bases and 2 bases respectively, with 15 bases between them. There are 15 residues in the CDR3. In germline, CDR1 is SGHRS, CDR2 YFSETQ. CDR3 in amino acids: CASSITIRDNTEAFF. As DNA, the CDR3 is TGCGCCAGCAGCATTACGATCAGGGATAACACTGAAGCTTTCTTT. Full variable domain (missing parts from reference TRBV5-1 and TRBJ1-1): KAGVTQTPRYLIKTRGQQVTLSCSPISGHRSVSWYQQTPGQGLQFLFEYFSETQRNKGNFPGRFSGRQFSNSRSEMNVSTLELGDSALYLCASSITIRDNTEAFFGQGTRLTVV.

The sample holds many counts of this clonotype. The chain recombines TRBV20-1 with TRBJ2-7; maybe TRBD1 (5 bases). The CDR3 loop spans 14 amino acids. Germline V gene lookup returns CDR1 DFQATT and CDR2 SNEGSKA (reference sequence). Trimming cost V 1 base and J 3 bases, with 13 bases left between them. The CDR3 reads CSARGVDKGYEQYF. DNA for the CDR3: TGCAGTGCTAGAGGGGTGGACAAGGGCTACGAGCAGTACTTC.

This clonotype came up many times. V and J are TRBV7-8 and TRBJ2-1; D ambiguous. Germline V gene sequence: CDR1 SGHVS, CDR2 FQNEAQ. The V and J ends lost 3 bases and 2 bases respectively, with 17 bases between them. CDR3 length: 17 amino acids. The CDR3 DNA is TGTGCCAGCAGCTTCCCCCTAGAGACCTCCCCCTACAATGAGCAGTTCTTC. It is translated as CASSFPLETSPYNEQFF.

At least ten counts were recorded for this clonotype. The chain links TRBV5-1 to TRBJ2-5, with 15 bases matching TRBD2. The CDR3 contains 17 residues. Germline trimming cut 4 bases from V and 2 bases from J; bases unmatched to any gene: 6. Germline CDR1 is SGHRS and CDR2 is YFSETQ. The CDR3 nucleotides read TGCGCCAGCAGCCTGGGACTAGCGGGAGGAAAACAAGAGACCCAGTACTTC. This sequence encodes CASSLGLAGGKQETQYF.

This clonotype has at least ten counts. This sequence joins TRBV29-1 and TRBJ2-7; D not certain. This CDR3 comprises 15 residues. V was shortened by 1 base and J by 1 base, with 14 bases between the two germline ends. Germline CDR1 SQVTM, CDR2 ANQGSEA. The CDR3: CSVEVDRLLSYEQYF. CDR3 coding DNA: TGCAGCGTTGAAGTCGACCGACTCCTATCCTACGAGCAGTACTTC.

This clonotype was seen repeatedly, ten times or more. The chain combines TRBV6-6 with TRBJ1-1; D ambiguous. The CDR3 is 14 residues long. The V gene's germline CDR1 is MNHNY and CDR2 SVGAGI (reference sequence). V lost 2 bases to trimming and J lost 2 bases, with 9 bases between them. In DNA, the CDR3 is TGTGCCAGCAGTTACCGCACTTTAAACACTGAAGCTTTCTTT. Residues: CASSYRTLNTEAFF.